This TCR beta chain was recorded in a study of cytomegalovirus exposure and HLA in healthy donors (TCRdb year 2017). Context from the whole study: According to an earlier analysis of 587 of the donors, some 180 million T cells yielded 117 million unique TCR beta sequences and around 300 Gb of sequence data. Class I and class II HLA loci were covered by the typing at four-digit resolution. Alongside the repertoire data, information on donor age, sex, ethnicity and CMV serostatus was compiled. Four to six DR-DQ haplotypes were handled as single units for association and clustering, since linkage in the cohort was strong. The study used immunosequencing to profile the T cell repertoires of 670 or so subjects and linked those repertoires to cytomegalovirus serostatus. Typing coverage differed by locus: A, B, C, DRB1 and DQB1 were typed in about 620-630 donors, DQA1 in 522, DPA1 in some 600, and DPB1 in 450 to 490. Every repertoire in the discovery cohort had been generated on one and the same sequencing platform. A later genetic analysis used genome-wide SNP genotypes for about 65% of the 666 donors, treating that subset as a discovery cohort. In the later analysis, no new phenotypic data were used to find candidate immune exposures; instead, reliance was placed on TCR beta sequences and their occurrence across donors. A separate validation cohort of over a hundred different subjects was used in addition to the approximately 640-subject first cohort. The genetic ancestry cluster associated with self-reported Caucasian donors included around 76% of the approximately 410 genotyped donors. An earlier analysis of around 640 of the donors used high-throughput TCR beta sequencing to judge whether each TCR beta V gene segment behaved as functional or pseudogenic. A later analysis re-examined previously published TCR beta repertoires from more than 550 donors and added high-resolution HLA genotyping to investigate patterns of TCR occurrence. About 320 gigabases of sequencing data and 80 million or so unique TCR sequences were included in an early release covering over 600 HLA-typed donors. The study was designed to test whether signatures of past pathogen exposure could be identified by cataloging public T cell receptors. To predict cytomegalovirus infection status, the study combined high-throughput TCR immunosequencing, statistical association of individual TCRs with disease status, and machine learning. Across around 400 genotyped donors of the cohort, an average of roughly 200,000 unique TCR beta nucleotide sequences per donor were sequenced, and about a sixth of those sequences were non-productive.

Details on this clone: Its antigen is not yet known. Within one base of it there is no much larger clone, and no base qualities were kept.

The library was built by means of the immunoSEQ multiplex PCR assay. For the multiplex PCR, a mixture combining 60 forward primers for TCR Vbeta segments and 13 reverse primers for TCR Jbeta segments was used. The CDR3 region of rearranged TCR beta genes was amplified from genomic DNA with a multiplex PCR assay. Amplified TCR beta libraries were sequenced as 87-base-pair reads on the Illumina HiSeq System. The authors' analysis ran thus. In a later analysis, about 80 million unique TCR beta chains were counted across the roughly 610 repertoires, and roughly 10 million of these chains were shared by at least two donors. Raw reads were error-corrected and collapsed into unique sequences with a nearest-neighbor algorithm that merged closely related sequences to remove PCR and sequencing errors. V, D and J gene segments were assigned by aligning CDR3 sequences to IMGT reference sequences. For a sequence to be retained, at least a six-nucleotide match to both a V gene segment and a J gene segment was required. Rearrangements were classified as productive when the CDR3 lacked stop codons and remained in frame with V and J, and all other rearrangements were classified as non-productive. CDR3 was defined according to IMGT convention as the region running from the second conserved V-encoded cysteine to the conserved J-encoded phenylalanine. In an earlier analysis of 500 to 650 of the donors, sequences lacking an unambiguous match to a single V gene segment were excluded. An earlier analysis of over 450 of the donors classified V segments as functional when productive rearrangements were above 56.7% and as segregating when the standard deviation between donors was above 5%. A statistical classification framework was built to diagnose cytomegalovirus status from the catalog of TCR beta chain sequences. In a later analysis, TCR nucleotide sequences were compared against IMGT/GENE-DB human TR gene sequences so that V and J genes could be assigned. The TCRdist pipeline was used in a later analysis to assign CDR3 sequences and most-parsimonious VDJ recombination scenarios. In a later analysis, every TCR beta chain was defined by the combination of its CDR3 amino acid sequence and its V-gene family, and reads without a unique V-gene family were dropped. To address suspected cross-contamination and a sequencing artifact, a later analysis removed roughly 640 highly shared, low-generation-probability nucleotide sequences. A later analysis calculated a clonal expansion index for each public chain from normalized within-repertoire ranks of inferred template counts. In a later analysis, generation probabilities were computed using a VDJ recombination model fitted to out-of-frame rearrangements, and the results were checked against IGoR. Hypergeometric tests were used in a later analysis to score TCR-TCR, TCR-HLA and TCR-CMV co-occurrence, with a repertoire-size bias correction applied to the TCR pairs. A later analysis estimated false discovery rates by permuting HLA or CMV assignments 20 times. A later analysis grouped co-occurring TCRs with DBSCAN, adding TCRdist sequence similarity when clustering within HLA-allele-positive subsets. Repertoires with fewer than 30,000 or more than 120,000 public chains were left out of co-occurrence clustering, as were five repertoires with anomalous nucleotide sharing. Entries here come from immuneACCESS through TCRdb and include only in-frame sequences with V and J called. Some clones fail to appear in such tables; in the studies checked, an unresolved V gene covers under half of the shortfall, and the cause of the remainder is unknown. That table is the source of V, J and clone size, and D and trimming were worked out from the DNA. In this sample the table shows around 130,000 clones, approximately 65% of which occur a single time. Approximately 6.5% of the sample comes from the top ten.

The CDR3 sequence holds 11 residues, the cysteine and phenylalanine included. Solely the CDR3 DNA is kept, with 33 bases framed from the first base. The germline V gene (reference sequence) provides CDR1 SEHNR and CDR2 FQNEAQ. V loses 7 bases, J loses 8 bases, and the germline ends lie 11 bases apart. Beyond this particular receptor, the publication reports: In a later analysis, TCR association rates were found to vary across HLA loci, with the most associated TCRs seen for DRB1 alleles and the fewest for HLA-C alleles. The cohort was sequenced for TCR beta chains only, and without alpha or paired-chain data the features that could be detected were limited. In a later analysis, most CMV-associated TCR beta chains were found to appear HLA-restricted, with HLA associations seemingly driven largely by CMV exposure. Most TCR sequences were seen in very few donors, while some public TCRs were found in many individuals. V-gene and J-gene trimming of TCR beta chains was associated with a missense DCLRE1C variant in a later genetic analysis, and the association was replicated in an independent cohort. Because counts were too low, about 15 rarely observed V segments, including chromosome 9 orphons, were left out of the earlier analysis of over 550 of the donors. A cluster of highly shared sequence variants was judged likely to represent a technical artifact of the sequencing pipeline. A later analysis associated some 17,000 TCR beta sequences with specific HLA alleles at a false discovery rate of 0.05. A total of some 180 TCR beta chains were listed by the study as associated with cytomegalovirus. In both the original and validation cohorts, the classifier was reported to diagnose cytomegalovirus status with high specificity and sensitivity. The authors suggested that the approach could potentially be extended to other disease states and immunological phenotypes. Correlated functional status among segregating V segments might be attributable to linkage disequilibrium, but an unknown experimental factor could not be ruled out. HLA typing was unavailable for some donors at each locus, so association tests used only the typed subset. In a later analysis, HLA-associated TCR beta chains showed more clonal expansion and lower generation probabilities than non-associated chains that were equally common. In a later analysis, several top co-occurrence clusters were reported to appear linked to parvovirus B19, influenza, CMV and Epstein-Barr virus. The only immune exposure information available for the cohort was CMV serostatus. A later genetic analysis reported fewer N-insertions in productive TCRs among donors in an Asian-associated ancestry cluster than the roughly 700-donor mean. A further reported finding was that TCR beta sequences accurately predicted the HLA-A and HLA-B alleles for most subjects in the first cohort. Sequencing depth was assumed to be roughly uniform across donors in the presence/absence analyses, though that assumption may not hold. A few of the identified cytomegalovirus-associated TCR beta chains were confirmed in vitro to be specific for cytomegalovirus antigens. Strong co-occurrence of HLA alleles, especially DR and DQ, made assigning TCR associations to individual alleles difficult. In an earlier analysis of approximately 590 of the donors, most TCR beta V segments were observed in productive rearrangements about 87% or about 30% of the time, broadly matching IMGT annotations. Some IMGT-functional V segments, including TRBV6-2 and TRBV6-3, could not be distinguished by the 87-base-pair reads and were therefore excluded.

The cohort was made up of approximately 700 healthy bone marrow donors. Cohort members were all nominally healthy when sampled, although unrecorded immune exposures were likely present. The donor was CMV seronegative and belonged to the group of around 350 seronegative cohort members. Every donor gave a peripheral blood sample, and the peripheral blood mononuclear cells from that sample were used for TCR beta sequencing. Genomic DNA was extracted from the blood cell samples with the Qiagen DNeasy Blood Extraction Kit. The origin of this receptor is an older woman in good health and CMV-seronegative. The V gene is TRBV7-9 and the J gene is TRBJ1-1; matching of 6 bases hints at TRBD1 as the D gene. The specimen sequenced was PBMCs. The nucleotides read TGTGCCAGCACCCCCGGGACAGAAGCTTTCTTT. Translated, this gives CASTPGTEAFF.